The entry below describes one T cell receptor beta chain. Its target is not known. The CDR3 consists of 17 residues. J lost 0 bases, V lost 1 base, and 11 bases had no gene match. The germline V gene encodes CDR1 DFQATT and CDR2 SNEGSKA (reference sequence). Quantitative molecular-barcoded 5'-RACE generated the TCR beta libraries. TCRdb itself ran the 5' RACE reads through MiXCR, one entry per CDR3 protein. Among some 220,000 distinct CDR3 sequences, 7.3% were seen once, and the ten largest hold 12% to 15%. These data originate in a study of CD8 T cells in ankylosing spondylitis. Study findings and constraints: Clones tied to disease were said to be significantly enriched in matched ankylosing spondylitis synovial fluid. Reactive arthritis synovial fluid and blood were previously reported to contain some motif variants. In ankylosing spondylitis blood, a motif of several highly homologous TCR beta variants appeared characteristic. Disease-linked clones bore a CD8+ phenotype, appearing relatively rarely in peripheral blood.

The source material was blood, either unsorted or a sorted T cell fraction (not recorded which). The chain links TRBV20-1 to TRBJ1-1; 7 positions match TRBD1. The source of this sequence is a male donor with ankylosing spondylitis. DNA for the CDR3: TGCAGTGCTAGAGGTTTTGGGGACAGCTTAATGAACACTGAAGCTTTCTTT. Encoded protein: CSARGFGDSLMNTEAFF.